The clone carrying this T cell receptor (beta chain) was counted once. The CDR3 extends over 17 amino acids. The junction had 11 bases not matched to a gene; V was cut back by 3 bases and J by 3 bases. Germline CDR1 reads MNHEY; CDR2 reads SMNVEV (reference sequence). This sample stems from a study of control samples from healthy donors and cancer patients. Using immunoSEQ multiplex PCR, the repertoire was profiled, and TCRdb retains in-frame clones only, with some absent. Of fewer than 200,000 clones listed, 85% to 90% are singletons. The sample comprised blood. This chain uses TRBV27 with TRBJ2-7, with 10 bases aligning to TRBD2. The origin of this receptor is a woman in her 30s in good health. CDR3 sequence: CASSFRSGRDPSYEQYF. In nucleotides, the CDR3 is TGTGCCAGCAGTTTTAGGAGCGGGAGGGACCCGAGCTACGAGCAGTACTTC.